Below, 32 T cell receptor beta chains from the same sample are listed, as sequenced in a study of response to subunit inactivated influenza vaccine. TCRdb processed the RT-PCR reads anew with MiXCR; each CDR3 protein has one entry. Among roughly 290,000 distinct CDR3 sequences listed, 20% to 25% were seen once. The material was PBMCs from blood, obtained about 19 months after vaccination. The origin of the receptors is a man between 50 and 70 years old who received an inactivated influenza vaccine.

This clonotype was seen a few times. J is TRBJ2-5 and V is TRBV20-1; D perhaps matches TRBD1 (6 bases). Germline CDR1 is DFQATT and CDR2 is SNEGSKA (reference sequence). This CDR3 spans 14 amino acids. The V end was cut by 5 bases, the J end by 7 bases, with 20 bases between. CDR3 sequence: CSAVNRVRVGTQYF. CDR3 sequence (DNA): TGCAGTGCTGTAAACAGGGTTCGTGTCGGGACCCAGTACTTC.

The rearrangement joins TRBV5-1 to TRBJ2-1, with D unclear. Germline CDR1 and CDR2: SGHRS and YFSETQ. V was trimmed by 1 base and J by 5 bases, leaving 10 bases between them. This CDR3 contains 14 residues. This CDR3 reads CASSLSQAHNEQFF. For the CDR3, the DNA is TGCGCCAGCAGCTTGTCCCAAGCACACAATGAGCAGTTCTTC.

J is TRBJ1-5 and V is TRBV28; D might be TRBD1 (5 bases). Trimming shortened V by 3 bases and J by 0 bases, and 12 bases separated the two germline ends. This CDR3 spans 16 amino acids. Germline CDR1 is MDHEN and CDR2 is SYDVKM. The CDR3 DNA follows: TGTGCCAGCAGTTTTCTAGGGGTGGATAGCAATCAGCCCCAGCATTTT. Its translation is CASSFLGVDSNQPQHF. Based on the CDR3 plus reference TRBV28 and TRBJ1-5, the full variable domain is DVKVTQSSRYLVKRTGEKVFLECVQDMDHENMFWYRQDPGLGLRLIYFSYDVKMKEKGDIPEGYSVSREKKERFSLILESASTNQTSMYLCASSFLGVDSNQPQHFGDGTRLSIL.

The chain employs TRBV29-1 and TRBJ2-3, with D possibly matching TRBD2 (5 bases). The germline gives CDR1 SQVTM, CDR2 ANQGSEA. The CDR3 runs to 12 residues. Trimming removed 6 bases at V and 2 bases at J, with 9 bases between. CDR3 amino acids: CSVGELTDTQYF. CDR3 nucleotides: TGCAGCGTCGGGGAACTCACAGATACGCAGTATTTT.

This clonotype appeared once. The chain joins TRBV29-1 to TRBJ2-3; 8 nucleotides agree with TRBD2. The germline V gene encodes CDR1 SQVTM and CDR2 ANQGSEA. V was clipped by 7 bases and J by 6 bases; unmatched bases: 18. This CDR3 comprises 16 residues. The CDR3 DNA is TGCAGCGCCCCGCCCGGTCACGGGAGGGCCCCCGATACGCAGTATTTT. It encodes CSAPPGHGRAPDTQYF.

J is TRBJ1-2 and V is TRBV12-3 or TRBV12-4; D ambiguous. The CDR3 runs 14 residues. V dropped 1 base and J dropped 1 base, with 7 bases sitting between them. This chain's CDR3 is CASSLGAFNYGYTF. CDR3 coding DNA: TGTGCCAGCAGTTTAGGGGCTTTTAACTATGGCTACACCTTC.

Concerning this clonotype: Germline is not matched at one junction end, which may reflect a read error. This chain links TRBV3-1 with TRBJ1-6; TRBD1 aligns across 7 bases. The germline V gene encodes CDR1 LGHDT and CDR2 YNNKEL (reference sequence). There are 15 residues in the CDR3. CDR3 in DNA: TGTGCCGGCAGAGCAACAGGGGCCTATAATTCACCCCTCCACTTT. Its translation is CAGRATGAYNSPLHF.

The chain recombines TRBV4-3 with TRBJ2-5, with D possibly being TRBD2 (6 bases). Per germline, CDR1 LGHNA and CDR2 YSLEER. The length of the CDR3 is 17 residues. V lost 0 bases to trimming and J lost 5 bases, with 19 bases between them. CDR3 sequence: CASSQDIGGGFLETQYF. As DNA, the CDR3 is TGCGCCAGCAGCCAAGATATAGGTGGGGGGTTTCTTGAGACCCAGTACTTC.

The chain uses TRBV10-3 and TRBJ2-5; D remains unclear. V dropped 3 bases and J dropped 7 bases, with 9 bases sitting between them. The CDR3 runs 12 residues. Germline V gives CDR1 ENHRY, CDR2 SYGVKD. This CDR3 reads CAISEREGTQYF. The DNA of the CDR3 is TGTGCCATCAGTGAAAGGGAAGGGACCCAGTACTTC.

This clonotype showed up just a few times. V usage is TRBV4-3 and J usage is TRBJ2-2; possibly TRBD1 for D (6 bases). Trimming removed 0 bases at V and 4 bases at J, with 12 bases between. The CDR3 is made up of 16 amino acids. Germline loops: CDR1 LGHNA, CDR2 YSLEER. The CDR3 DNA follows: TGCGCCAGCAGCCAAGAAGGGGGTTCGGGCACCGGGGAGCTGTTTTTT. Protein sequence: CASSQEGGSGTGELFF.

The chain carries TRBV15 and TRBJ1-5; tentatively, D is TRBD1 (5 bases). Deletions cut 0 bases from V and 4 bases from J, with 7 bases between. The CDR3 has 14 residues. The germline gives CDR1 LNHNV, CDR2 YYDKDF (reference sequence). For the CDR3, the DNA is TGTGCCACCAGCAGAGAACAGGTGAATCAGCCCCAGCATTTT. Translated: CATSREQVNQPQHF.

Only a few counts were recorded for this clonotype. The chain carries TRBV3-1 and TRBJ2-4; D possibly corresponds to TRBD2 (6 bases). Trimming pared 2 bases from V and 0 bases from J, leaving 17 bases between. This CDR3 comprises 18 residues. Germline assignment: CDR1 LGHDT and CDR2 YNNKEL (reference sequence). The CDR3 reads CASSQSPGGSGAKNIQYF. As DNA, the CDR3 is TGTGCCAGCAGCCAATCCCCCGGTGGTAGCGGAGCCAAAAACATTCAGTACTTC.

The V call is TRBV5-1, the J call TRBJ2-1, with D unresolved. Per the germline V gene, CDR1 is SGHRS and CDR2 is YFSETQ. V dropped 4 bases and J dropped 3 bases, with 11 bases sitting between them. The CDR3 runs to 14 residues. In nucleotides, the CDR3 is TGCGCCAGCAGCCGGACGGAAAACTACAATGAGCAGTTCTTC. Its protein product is CASSRTENYNEQFF.

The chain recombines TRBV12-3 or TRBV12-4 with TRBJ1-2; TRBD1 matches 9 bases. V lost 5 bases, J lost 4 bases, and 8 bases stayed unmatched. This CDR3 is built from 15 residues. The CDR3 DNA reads TGTGCCAGCAGTGTAGGACCGGGACAGGGCTATGGCTACACCTTC. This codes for CASSVGPGQGYGYTF.

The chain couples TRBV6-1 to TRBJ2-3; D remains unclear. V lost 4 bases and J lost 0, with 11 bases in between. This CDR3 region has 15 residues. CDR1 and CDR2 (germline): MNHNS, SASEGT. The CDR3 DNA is TGTGCCAGCAGTGTGAGGACGATTAGCACAGATACGCAGTATTTT. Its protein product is CASSVRTISTDTQYF.

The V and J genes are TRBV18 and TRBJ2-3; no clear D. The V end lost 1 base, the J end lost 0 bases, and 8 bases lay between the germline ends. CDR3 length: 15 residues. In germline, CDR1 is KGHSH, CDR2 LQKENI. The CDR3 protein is CASSPRAASTDTQYF. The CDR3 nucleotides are TGTGCCAGCTCACCACGCGCTGCTAGCACAGATACGCAGTATTTT. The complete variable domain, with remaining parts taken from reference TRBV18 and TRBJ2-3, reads NAGVMQNPRHLVRRRGQEARLRCSPMKGHSHVYWYRQLPEEGLKFMVYLQKENIIDESGMPKERFSAEFPKEGPSILRIQQVVRGDSAAYFCASSPRAASTDTQYFGPGTRLTVL.

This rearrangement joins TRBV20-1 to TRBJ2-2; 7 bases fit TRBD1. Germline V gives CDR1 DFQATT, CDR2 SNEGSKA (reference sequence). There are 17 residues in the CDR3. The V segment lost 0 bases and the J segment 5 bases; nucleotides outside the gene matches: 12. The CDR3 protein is CSARDHLLTGQTGELFF. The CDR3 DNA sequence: TGCAGTGCTAGAGACCACCTTTTGACAGGGCAAACCGGGGAGCTGTTTTTT.

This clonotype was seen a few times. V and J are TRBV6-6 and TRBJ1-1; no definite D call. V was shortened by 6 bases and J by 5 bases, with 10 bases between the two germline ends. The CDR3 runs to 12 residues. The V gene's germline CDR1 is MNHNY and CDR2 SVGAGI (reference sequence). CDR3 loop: CASSTRDTEAFF. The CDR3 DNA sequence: TGTGCCAGCAGCACTCGTGATACTGAAGCTTTCTTT.

This CDR3 is CASSQDGGAGREQFF. CDR3 DNA: TGCGCCAGCAGCCAAGATGGGGGCGCAGGACGCGAGCAGTTCTTC. This chain joins TRBV4-3 and TRBJ2-1; weak D call: TRBD1 (6 bases). The CDR3 totals 15 residues. The germline V and J ends were trimmed by 0 bases and 10 bases, with 16 bases remaining between them. Germline V gene sequence: CDR1 LGHNA, CDR2 YSLEER.

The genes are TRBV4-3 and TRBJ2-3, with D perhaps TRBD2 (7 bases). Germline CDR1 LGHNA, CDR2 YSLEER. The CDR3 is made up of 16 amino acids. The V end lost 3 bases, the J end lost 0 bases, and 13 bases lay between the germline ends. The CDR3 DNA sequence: TGCGCCAGCAGCCAGGGGGGGGGCCGAAGCACAGATACGCAGTATTTT. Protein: CASSQGGGRSTDTQYF.

The CDR3 sequence: CASSLVTGGLGIEQFF. CDR3 DNA: TGTGCCAGCAGCTTAGTTACGGGAGGACTAGGGATAGAGCAGTTCTTC. The chain employs TRBV7-8 and TRBJ2-1; TRBD2 aligns across 7 bases. In germline, CDR1 is SGHVS, CDR2 FQNEAQ. V shed 1 base and J 10 bases; nucleotides not matched to a gene: 13. The CDR3 loop spans 16 amino acids. Full variable domain (remainder filled in from reference TRBV7-8 and TRBJ2-1): GAGVSQSPRYKVAKRGQDVALRCDPISGHVSLFWYQQALGQGPEFLTYFQNEAQLDKSGLPSDRFFAERPEGSVSTLKIQRTQQEDSAVYLCASSLVTGGLGIEQFFGPGTRLTVL.

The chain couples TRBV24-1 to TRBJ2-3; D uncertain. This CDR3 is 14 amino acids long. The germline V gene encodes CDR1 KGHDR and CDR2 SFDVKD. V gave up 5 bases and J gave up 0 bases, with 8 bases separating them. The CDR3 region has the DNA TGTGCCACCAGTGTTGCGGCTAGCACAGATACGCAGTATTTT. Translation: CATSVAASTDTQYF.

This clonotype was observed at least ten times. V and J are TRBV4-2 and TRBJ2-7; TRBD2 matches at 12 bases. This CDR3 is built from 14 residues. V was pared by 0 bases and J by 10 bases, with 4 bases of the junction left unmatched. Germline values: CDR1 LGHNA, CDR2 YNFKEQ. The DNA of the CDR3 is TGTGCCAGCAGCCAAGACCGGACTAGCGGGGTCCAGTACTTC. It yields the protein CASSQDRTSGVQYF.

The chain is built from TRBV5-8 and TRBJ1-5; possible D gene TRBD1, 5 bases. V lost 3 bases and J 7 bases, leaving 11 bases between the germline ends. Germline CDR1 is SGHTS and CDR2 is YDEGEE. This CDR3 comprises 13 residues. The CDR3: CASSWGRDQPQHF. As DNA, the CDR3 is TGTGCCAGCAGCTGGGGACGTGACCAGCCCCAGCATTTT.

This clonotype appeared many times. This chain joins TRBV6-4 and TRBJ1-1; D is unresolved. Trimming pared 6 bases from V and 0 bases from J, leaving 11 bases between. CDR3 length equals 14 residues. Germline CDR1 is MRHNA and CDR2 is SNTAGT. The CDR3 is CASRVQPMNTEAFF. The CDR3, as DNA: TGTGCCAGCAGGGTACAGCCAATGAACACTGAAGCTTTCTTT.

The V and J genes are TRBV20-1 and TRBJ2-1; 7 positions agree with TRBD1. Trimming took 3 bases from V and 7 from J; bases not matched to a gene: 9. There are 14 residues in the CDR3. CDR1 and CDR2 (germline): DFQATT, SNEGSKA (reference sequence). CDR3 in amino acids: CSARTGYGSNEQFF. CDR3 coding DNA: TGCAGTGCTAGGACAGGGTATGGCTCTAATGAGCAGTTCTTC.

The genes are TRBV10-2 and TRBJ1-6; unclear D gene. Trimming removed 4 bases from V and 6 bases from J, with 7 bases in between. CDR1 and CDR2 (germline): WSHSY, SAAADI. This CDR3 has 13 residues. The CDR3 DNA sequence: TGCGCCAGCAGTGCCAGGAGTAATTCACCCCTCCACTTT. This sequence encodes CASSARSNSPLHF.

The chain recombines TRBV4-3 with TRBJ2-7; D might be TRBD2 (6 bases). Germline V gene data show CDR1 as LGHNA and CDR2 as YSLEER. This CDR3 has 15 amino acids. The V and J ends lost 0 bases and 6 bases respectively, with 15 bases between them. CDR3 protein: CASSQDGGLEGEQYF. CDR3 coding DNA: TGCGCCAGCAGCCAAGATGGTGGTCTGGAGGGCGAGCAGTACTTC.

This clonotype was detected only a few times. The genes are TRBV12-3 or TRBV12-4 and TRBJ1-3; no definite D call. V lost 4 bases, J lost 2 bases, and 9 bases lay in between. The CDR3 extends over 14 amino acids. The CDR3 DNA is TGTGCCAGCAGTTCACGTACAACTGGAAACACCATATATTTT. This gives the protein CASSSRTTGNTIYF.

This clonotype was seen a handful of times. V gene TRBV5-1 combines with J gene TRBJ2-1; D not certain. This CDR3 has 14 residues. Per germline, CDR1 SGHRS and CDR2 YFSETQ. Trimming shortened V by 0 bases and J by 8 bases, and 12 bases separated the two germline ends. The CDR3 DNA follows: TGCGCCAGCAGCTTGGAGAGAAATTGGGATGAGCAGTTCTTC. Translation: CASSLERNWDEQFF.

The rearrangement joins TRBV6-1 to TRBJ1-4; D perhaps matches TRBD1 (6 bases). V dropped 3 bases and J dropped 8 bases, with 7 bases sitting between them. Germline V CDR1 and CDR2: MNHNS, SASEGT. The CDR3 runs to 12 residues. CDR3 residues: CASSERGEKLFF. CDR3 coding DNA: TGTGCCAGCAGTGAGAGGGGGGAAAAACTGTTTTTT.

CDR3 in DNA: TGTGCCAGCAGCTTAGCGGAGGTCCCTAGCGCTGAGCAGTTCTTC. It encodes CASSLAEVPSAEQFF. The V call is TRBV7-9, the J call TRBJ2-1, with a weak D call TRBD2 (6 bases). The V end lost 0 bases, the J end lost 9 bases, and 15 bases lay between the germline ends. In germline, CDR1 is SEHNR, CDR2 FQNEAQ (reference sequence). CDR3 length: 15 amino acids.